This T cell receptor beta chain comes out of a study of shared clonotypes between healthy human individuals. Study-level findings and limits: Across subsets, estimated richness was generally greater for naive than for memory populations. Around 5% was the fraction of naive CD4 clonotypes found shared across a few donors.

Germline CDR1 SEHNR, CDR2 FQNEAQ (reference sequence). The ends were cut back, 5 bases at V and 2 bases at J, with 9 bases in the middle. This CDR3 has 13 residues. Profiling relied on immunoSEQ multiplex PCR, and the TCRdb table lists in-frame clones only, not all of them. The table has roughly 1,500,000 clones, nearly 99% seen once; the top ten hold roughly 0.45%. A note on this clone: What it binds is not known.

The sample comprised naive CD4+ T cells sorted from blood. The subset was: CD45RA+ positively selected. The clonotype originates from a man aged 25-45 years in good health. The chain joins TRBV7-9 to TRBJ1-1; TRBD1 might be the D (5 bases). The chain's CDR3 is CASSRDSNTEAFF. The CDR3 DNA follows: TGTGCCAGCAGCCGCGACAGCAACACTGAAGCTTTCTTT.